Following are 21 T cell receptor beta chains from one sample sequenced in a study of identical twins. TCRdb recomputed calls from the 5' RACE reads with MiXCR, one row per CDR3 protein. The table lists about 240,000 distinct CDR3 sequences, roughly 7.5% of them singletons, with around 5% in the top ten. Another study also made use of these data, one on yellow fever vaccine responses in identical twins.

Sequencing was carried out using CD8+ T cells sorted from blood. The receptors originated from a woman aged 18-29 years in good health.

The rearrangement links TRBV27 to TRBJ2-1, with D tentatively TRBD1 or TRBD2 (5 bases each). The germline CDR1 and CDR2 sequences are MNHEY and SMNVEV (reference sequence). The CDR3 loop spans 15 amino acids. Deletions cut 6 bases from V and 4 bases from J, with 16 bases between. CDR3 DNA sequence: TGTGCCAGCAGGGGACCGGGACGGCTATACAATGAGCAGTTCTTC. Translation: CASRGPGRLYNEQFF.

The CDR3 reads CSARDPDGRRDTQYF. CDR3 DNA: TGCAGTGCTAGAGATCCCGATGGTCGTCGAGATACGCAGTATTTT. The rearrangement joins TRBV20-1 to TRBJ2-3, with D unresolved. Germline V gene lookup returns CDR1 DFQATT and CDR2 SNEGSKA (reference sequence). Trimming removed 0 bases from V and 5 bases from J, with 15 bases in between. The CDR3 spans 15 residues.

This clonotype occurred many times. V is TRBV27 and J is TRBJ1-6; D may be TRBD1 (6 bases). V was trimmed by 6 bases and J by 9 bases, leaving 15 bases between them. The germline CDR1 and CDR2 sequences are MNHEY and SMNVEV (reference sequence). The CDR3 sequence is 14 residues long. The CDR3 nucleotides read TGTGCCAGCAGCCCCGGCGGGGGCGGTTCACCCCTCCACTTT. It yields the protein CASSPGGGGSPLHF.

In DNA, the CDR3 is TGCAGTGCTAGACTGCGGGAGGGCCGCCCGGGTGAGCAGTTCTTC. Its protein product is CSARLREGRPGEQFF. The chain recombines TRBV20-1 with TRBJ2-1; 9 bases map to TRBD2. The germline V gene encodes CDR1 DFQATT and CDR2 SNEGSKA (reference sequence). The CDR3 has 15 residues. The trim removed 2 bases at V and 9 bases at J, leaving 11 bases unmatched.

This clonotype was observed many times. The V call is TRBV15, the J call TRBJ2-2, with TRBD1 as a possible D gene (5 bases). V was pared by 7 bases and J by 8 bases, with 14 bases between. Germline assignment: CDR1 LNHNV and CDR2 YYDKDF (reference sequence). The CDR3 runs 13 residues. For the CDR3, the DNA is TGTGCCACCACCAGGGAAGAAAGTGGGGAGCTGTTTTTT. Translating gives CATTREESGELFF. Supplemented by reference TRBV15 and TRBJ2-2, the full variable domain reads DAMVIQNPRYQVTQFGKPVTLSCSQTLNHNVMYWYQQKSSQAPKLLFHYYDKDFNNEADTPDNFQSRRPNTSFCFLDIRSPGLGDTAMYLCATTREESGELFFGEGSRLTVL.

The V gene is TRBV5-6, the J gene TRBJ2-5, with 7 bases that match TRBD2. Per germline, CDR1 SGHDT and CDR2 YYEEEE. The CDR3 loop spans 14 amino acids. Trimming removed 0 bases from V and 5 bases from J; junction bases left unmatched: 4. The CDR3 region has the DNA TGTGCCAGCAGCTTGGTCGAGGGAGGGGAGACCCAGTACTTC. This translates into CASSLVEGGETQYF.

The chain joins TRBV9 to TRBJ2-7; 10 bases line up with TRBD2. V shed 3 bases, J shed 5 bases, and the junction held 8 bases outside the gene matches. Germline CDR1 SGDLS, CDR2 YYNGEE. The CDR3 spans 15 residues. The CDR3 coding sequence is TGTGCCAGCAGCGCCGGAGCGGGAGGGTGGAACGAGCAGTACTTC. The encoded protein is CASSAGAGGWNEQYF.

This clonotype occurred a few times. This sequence joins TRBV15 and TRBJ2-5; D is unclear. The germline CDR1 and CDR2 sequences are LNHNV and YYDKDF (reference sequence). V was pared by 0 bases and J by 5 bases, with 10 bases between. The CDR3 totals 14 residues. The CDR3 sequence: CATSRDGVFETQYF. CDR3 bases: TGTGCCACCAGCAGAGATGGGGTTTTTGAGACCCAGTACTTC.

This clonotype was counted a few times. This chain joins TRBV12-3 or TRBV12-4 and TRBJ1-1; perhaps TRBD1 as D (6 bases). The CDR3 extends over 14 amino acids. Trimming stripped 5 bases from V and 1 base from J, with 11 bases between. CDR3 bases: TGTGCCAGCAGTGTGGGACACGGGAACACTGAAGCTTTCTTT. It yields the protein CASSVGHGNTEAFF.

This clonotype was counted a few times. The chain is built from TRBV27 and TRBJ2-3; either TRBD1 or TRBD2 may supply D (6 bases each). The CDR3 runs to 16 residues. CDR1 MNHEY and CDR2 SMNVEV come from the germline V gene (reference sequence). Deletions cut 3 bases from V and 3 bases from J, with 16 bases between. Written as DNA, the CDR3 is TGTGCCAGCAGTTTGCAGTGGAGAGGGGGGACAGATACGCAGTATTTT. It specifies CASSLQWRGGTDTQYF.

The genes are TRBV7-9 and TRBJ2-7; D ambiguous. CDR3 length: 12 amino acids. The germline V gene encodes CDR1 SEHNR and CDR2 FQNEAQ (reference sequence). V gave up 1 base and J gave up 3 bases, with 4 bases separating them. DNA for the CDR3: TGTGCCAGCAGCTTAGAAAACTACGAGCAGTACGTC. This translates into CASSLENYEQYV.

A few counts support this clonotype. The chain joins TRBV9 to TRBJ2-3, with D possibly matching TRBD2 (6 bases). This CDR3 has 15 residues. The V gene lost 3 bases and the J gene lost 2 bases, with 13 bases spanning the gap. Germline loops: CDR1 SGDLS, CDR2 YYNGEE. The CDR3 sequence is CASSAPAGITDTQYF. CDR3 DNA sequence: TGTGCCAGCAGCGCCCCGGCGGGAATCACAGATACGCAGTATTTT.

The J gene is TRBJ2-7, the V gene TRBV7-9; TRBD1 might be the D (6 bases). The CDR3 is made up of 15 amino acids. Trimming took 5 bases from V and 3 from J, leaving 17 bases between them. Germline V gene data show CDR1 as SEHNR and CDR2 as FQNEAQ (reference sequence). The CDR3 region is CASSLSQGLNYEQYF. CDR3 sequence (DNA): TGTGCCAGCAGCCTTAGCCAGGGGCTGAACTACGAGCAGTACTTC. Full variable domain (outside the CDR3, taken from reference TRBV7-9 and TRBJ2-7): DTGVSQNPRHKITKRGQNVTFRCDPISEHNRLYWYRQTLGQGPEFLTYFQNEAQLEKSRLLSDRFSAERPKGSFSTLEIQRTEQGDSAMYLCASSLSQGLNYEQYFGPGTRLTVT.

The chain recombines TRBV7-9 with TRBJ2-7, with 7 bases lining up with TRBD2. In germline, CDR1 is SEHNR, CDR2 FQNEAQ (reference sequence). Trimming at V came to 6 bases and at J to 3 bases, leaving 5 bases not matched to a gene. This CDR3 spans 13 amino acids. The CDR3 here is CASRVGGNYEQYF. CDR3 nucleotides: TGTGCCAGCAGGGTGGGAGGGAACTACGAGCAGTACTTC. Variable domain in full (rest from reference TRBV7-9 and TRBJ2-7): DTGVSQNPRHKITKRGQNVTFRCDPISEHNRLYWYRQTLGQGPEFLTYFQNEAQLEKSRLLSDRFSAERPKGSFSTLEIQRTEQGDSAMYLCASRVGGNYEQYFGPGTRLTVT.

This clonotype was detected many times. The chain is built from TRBV5-1 and TRBJ1-2; 7 positions match TRBD1. Trimming at V came to 0 bases and at J to 2 bases, leaving 7 bases not matched to a gene. The CDR3 has 16 residues. The germline CDR1 and CDR2 sequences are SGHRS and YFSETQ. The CDR3 DNA is TGCGCCAGCAGCTTGGAGCGTAGGGGGCCCAACTATGGCTACACCTTC. Translation gives CASSLERRGPNYGYTF.

The chain links TRBV7-3 to TRBJ1-1, with a tentative D call TRBD1 (5 bases). Trimming shortened V by 5 bases and J by 5 bases, and 18 bases separated the two germline ends. CDR3 length: 15 amino acids. Per germline, CDR1 SGHTA and CDR2 FQGTGA. As DNA, the CDR3 is TGTGCCAGCAGCCTCTGGGGGGGGGAGAGGACTGAAGCTTTCTTT. The encoded protein is CASSLWGGERTEAFF.

This clonotype was picked up a small number of times. The chain carries TRBV5-1 and TRBJ2-2, with D possibly being TRBD1 (7 bases). The V gene's germline CDR1 is SGHRS and CDR2 YFSETQ. There are 15 residues in the CDR3. Trimming took off 4 bases at V and 3 bases at J, with 13 bases between the two ends. The CDR3 nucleotides are TGCGCCAGCAGCGCGGGACAGAGCGACACCGGGGAGCTGTTTTTT. Translation: CASSAGQSDTGELFF. The full variable domain, in which reference TRBV5-1 and TRBJ2-2 provide the parts outside the CDR3, is KAGVTQTPRYLIKTRGQQVTLSCSPISGHRSVSWYQQTPGQGLQFLFEYFSETQRNKGNFPGRFSGRQFSNSRSEMNVSTLELGDSALYLCASSAGQSDTGELFFGEGSRLTVL.

A few counts support this clonotype. This chain links TRBV20-1 with TRBJ1-1; D is uncertain. V gave up 3 bases and J gave up 0 bases, with 17 bases separating them. Per germline, CDR1 DFQATT and CDR2 SNEGSKA (reference sequence). CDR3 length: 16 amino acids. The CDR3 nucleotides are TGCAGTGCTAGCAGAACGACGGGGTTAGTGAACACTGAAGCTTTCTTT. This encodes CSASRTTGLVNTEAFF.

This chain connects TRBV10-3 to TRBJ2-1; D not resolved. V was trimmed by 3 bases and J by 4 bases, leaving 10 bases between them. Germline CDR1 and CDR2: ENHRY and SYGVKD. The CDR3 extends over 14 amino acids. In DNA form, the CDR3 reads TGTGCCATCAGTGATATGGGTGAATACAATGAGCAGTTCTTC. Amino acid sequence: CAISDMGEYNEQFF.

The V call is TRBV28, the J call TRBJ2-7; the D gene could be TRBD1 or TRBD2 (5 bases each). The V and J ends lost 3 bases and 8 bases respectively, with 8 bases between them. The CDR3 runs to 11 residues. Germline V CDR1 and CDR2: MDHEN, SYDVKM. This CDR3 reads CASSFGAKQYF. The CDR3 DNA reads as TGTGCCAGCAGTTTCGGGGCAAAGCAGTACTTC.

This clonotype was picked up many times. The rearrangement uses TRBV9 and TRBJ2-3; the match to TRBD2 covers 8 bases. Germline trimming cut 4 bases from V and 4 bases from J; bases unmatched to any gene: 5. The germline V gene has CDR1 SGDLS and CDR2 YYNGEE. There are 14 residues in the CDR3. As DNA, the CDR3 is TGTGCCAGCAGCCTCTCGCGGGGGGCAGATACGCAGTATTTT. Encoded protein: CASSLSRGADTQYF.